These T cell receptor beta chains were read from a single sample in a study of blood T cell repertoires in COVID-19. Sequencing was performed with immunoSEQ multiplex PCR; in TCRdb, only in-frame clones are kept and a portion is missing. The sample has around 42,000 clones; around 88% are singletons. Sequenced sample: peripheral blood. All receptors derive from a human donor in a cohort sampled during active COVID-19. CDR3s include the opening cysteine and the closing phenylalanine or tryptophan. The D gene is left open where the match is weak. Clone size is not always given. Where it is, it says once, few, many or a class for expanded clones.

size	D	J	V	CDR3	DNA
.	.	TRBJ2-7	TRBV29-1	CSVAEQGYHEQYF	TGCAGCGTTGCAGAACAGGGTTACCACGAGCAGTACTTC
.	.	TRBJ2-1	TRBV5-1	CASRPTAGYNEQFF	TGCGCCAGCAGACCTACGGCAGGTTACAATGAGCAGTTCTTC
.	TRBD2	TRBJ2-2	TRBV28	CATDGTSGANTGELFF	TGTGCCACCGATGGGACTAGCGGGGCGAACACCGGGGAGCTGTTTTTT
once	.	TRBJ1-5	TRBV2	CASSEMGRGNQPQHF	TGTGCCAGCAGTGAAATGGGTAGGGGTAATCAGCCCCAGCATTTT
.	TRBD1	TRBJ1-1	TRBV28	CASSFRQGRGAMNTEAFF	TGTGCCAGCAGTTTCCGACAGGGGAGAGGGGCCATGAACACTGAAGCTTTCTTT
few	.	TRBJ1-3	TRBV2	CASSENRVSGNTIYF	TGTGCCAGCAGTGAAAATCGGGTTTCTGGAAACACCATATATTTT
.	TRBD2	TRBJ2-5	TRBV7-9	CASSPPGGQETQYF	TGTGCCAGCAGCCCGCCGGGGGGGCAAGAGACCCAGTACTTC
.	.	TRBJ2-3	TRBV21-1	CASSKGKGQGIDTDTQYF	TGTGCCAGCAGCAAAGGGAAGGGACAGGGAATAGACACAGATACGCAGTATTTT
.	.	TRBJ1-3	TRBV19	CASTQNGPGNTIYF	TGTGCCAGTACTCAAAATGGCCCTGGAAACACCATATATTTT
.	TRBD2	TRBJ2-1	TRBV6-4	CASSENGLAGANEQFF	TGTGCCAGCAGCGAAAACGGACTAGCGGGTGCAAATGAGCAGTTCTTC